The sequence of this T cell receptor beta chain was determined in a study of blood T cell repertoires in COVID-19. Background on the study: From the United States, Italy and Spain came samples of acute and convalescent COVID-19. In each case, the material was cDNA or gDNA derived from T cells, B-cell-depleted T cells, or PBMCs.

In the original analysis: Amplifying reference gene primers gave estimates of nucleated cell counts. Measured with immunoSEQ multiplex PCR; TCRdb has only the in-frame clones, and not every one. Clone size and V and J calls were adopted from that table, with D and trimming inferred from the DNA. The sample lists 70,000 or so clones, about 90% occurring once. The germline V gene encodes CDR1 SGHDT and CDR2 YYEEEE. V lost 1 base and J lost 11, with 13 bases in between. The CDR3 length is 14 residues. This clone was picked up one time. This sequence joins TRBV5-6 and TRBJ1-6; D perhaps matches TRBD1 (5 bases). This receptor was obtained from a human donor in a cohort sampled during active COVID-19. Sequenced material: peripheral blood. The CDR3 DNA reads TGTGCCAGCAGCTTGTTAGTCGGGGGAGCACCCCTCCACTTT. Translating it yields CASSLLVGGAPLHF.